The sequence of this T cell receptor beta chain was determined in a study of blood T cell repertoires in COVID-19. Study in general: The origin of the acute and convalescent COVID-19 samples was the United States, Italy and Spain.

Method: immunoSEQ multiplex PCR; TCRdb's copy keeps in-frame clones and lacks some. The repertoire holds 200,000 to 250,000 clones, with 70% to 90% as singletons. The CDR3 covers 16 residues. CDR1 and CDR2 from the germline V gene are SGHVS and FQNEAQ. Unmatched junction bases numbered 9, after V lost 4 bases and J lost 5 bases. This chain connects TRBV7-8 to TRBJ1-5; 9 bases match TRBD1. The material sequenced was peripheral blood. This sequence originates from a man between 18 and 29 years old with active or convalescent COVID-19. CDR3 nucleotides: TGTGCCAGCAGCTCGTTCCCGGGACAGGGCGATCAGCCCCAGCATTTT. Amino acids: CASSSFPGQGDQPQHF. Based on the CDR3 plus reference TRBV7-8 and TRBJ1-5, the full variable domain is GAGVSQSPRYKVAKRGQDVALRCDPISGHVSLFWYQQALGQGPEFLTYFQNEAQLDKSGLPSDRFFAERPEGSVSTLKIQRTQQEDSAVYLCASSSFPGQGDQPQHFGDGTRLSIL.